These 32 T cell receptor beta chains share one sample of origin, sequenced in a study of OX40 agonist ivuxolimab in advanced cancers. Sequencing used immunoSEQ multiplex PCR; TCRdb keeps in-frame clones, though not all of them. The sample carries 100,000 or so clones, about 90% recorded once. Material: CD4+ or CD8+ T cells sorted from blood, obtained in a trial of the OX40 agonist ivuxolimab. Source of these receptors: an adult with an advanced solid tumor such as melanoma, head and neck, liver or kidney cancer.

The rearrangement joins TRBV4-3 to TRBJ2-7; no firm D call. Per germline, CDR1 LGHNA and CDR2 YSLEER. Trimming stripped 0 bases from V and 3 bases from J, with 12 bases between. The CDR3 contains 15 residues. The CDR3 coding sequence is TGCGCCAGCAGCCAAGACCGAACACCCTACTACGAGCAGTACTTC. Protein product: CASSQDRTPYYEQYF.

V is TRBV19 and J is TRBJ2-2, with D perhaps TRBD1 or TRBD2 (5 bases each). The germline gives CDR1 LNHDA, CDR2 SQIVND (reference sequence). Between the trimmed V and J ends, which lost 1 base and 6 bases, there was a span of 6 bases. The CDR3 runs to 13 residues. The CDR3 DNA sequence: TGTGCCAGTAGTATAGGGGACGCCGGGGAGCTGTTTTTT. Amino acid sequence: CASSIGDAGELFF.

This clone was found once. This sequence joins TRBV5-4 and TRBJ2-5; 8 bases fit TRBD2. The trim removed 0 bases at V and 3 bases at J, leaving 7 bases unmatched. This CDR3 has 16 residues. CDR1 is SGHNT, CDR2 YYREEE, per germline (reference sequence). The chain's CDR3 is CASSLEFTGGEETQYF. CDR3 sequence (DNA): TGTGCCAGCAGCTTGGAATTTACGGGAGGGGAAGAGACCCAGTACTTC.

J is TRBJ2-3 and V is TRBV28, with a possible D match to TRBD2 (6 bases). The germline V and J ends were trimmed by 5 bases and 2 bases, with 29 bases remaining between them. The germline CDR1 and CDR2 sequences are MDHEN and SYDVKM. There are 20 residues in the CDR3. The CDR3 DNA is TGTGCCAGCAGTAAAATACTAGCCGGACTGAGTCAGATGTTCACAGATACGCAGTATTTT. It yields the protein CASSKILAGLSQMFTDTQYF.

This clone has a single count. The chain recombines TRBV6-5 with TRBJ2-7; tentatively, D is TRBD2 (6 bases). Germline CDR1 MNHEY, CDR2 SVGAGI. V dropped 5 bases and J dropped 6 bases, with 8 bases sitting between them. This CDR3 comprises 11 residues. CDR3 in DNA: TGTGCCAGCAGTCGGGACTCCGAGCAGTACTTC. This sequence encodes CASSRDSEQYF.

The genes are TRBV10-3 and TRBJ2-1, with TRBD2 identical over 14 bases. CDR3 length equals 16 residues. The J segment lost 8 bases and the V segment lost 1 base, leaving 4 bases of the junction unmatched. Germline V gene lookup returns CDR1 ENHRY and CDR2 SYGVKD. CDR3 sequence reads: CAISELTSGRADEQFF. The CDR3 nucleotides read TGTGCCATCAGTGAGTTGACTAGCGGGAGGGCAGATGAGCAGTTCTTC.

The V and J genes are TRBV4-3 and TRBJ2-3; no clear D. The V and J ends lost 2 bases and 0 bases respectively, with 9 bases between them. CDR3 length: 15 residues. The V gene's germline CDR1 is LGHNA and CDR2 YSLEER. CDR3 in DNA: TGCGCCAGCAGCCAACAAAAGGTCAGCACAGATACGCAGTATTTT. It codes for CASSQQKVSTDTQYF.

Here the CDR3 DNA reads TGTGCCAGTGTACAGGGAGAGACCCAGTACTTC. This translates into CASVQGETQYF. The gene calls are TRBV19 and TRBJ2-5; perhaps TRBD1 as D (6 bases). Between the trimmed V and J ends, which lost 8 bases and 4 bases, there was a span of 8 bases. Germline V lookup: CDR1 LNHDA, CDR2 SQIVND (reference sequence). The CDR3 is 11 amino acids.

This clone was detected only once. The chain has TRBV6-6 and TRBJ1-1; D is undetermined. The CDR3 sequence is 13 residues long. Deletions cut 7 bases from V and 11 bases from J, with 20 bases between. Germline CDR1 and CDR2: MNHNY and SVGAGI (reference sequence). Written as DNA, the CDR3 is TGTGCCAGCAAGCCGCTGAACCAGGAGTGGGCTTTCTTT. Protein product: CASKPLNQEWAFF.

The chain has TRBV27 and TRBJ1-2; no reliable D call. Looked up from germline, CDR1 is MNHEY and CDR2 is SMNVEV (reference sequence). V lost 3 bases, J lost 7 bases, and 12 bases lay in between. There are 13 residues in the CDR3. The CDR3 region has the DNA TGTGCCAGCAGTTTGGATGAATCGCGTGGCTACACCTTC. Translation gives CASSLDESRGYTF.

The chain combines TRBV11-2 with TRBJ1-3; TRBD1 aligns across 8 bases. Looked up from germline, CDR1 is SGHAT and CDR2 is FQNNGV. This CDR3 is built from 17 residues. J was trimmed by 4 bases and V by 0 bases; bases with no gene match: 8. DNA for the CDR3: TGTGCCAGCAGCTTAGAGGACAGGGAAAAGGACGGAAACACCATATATTTT. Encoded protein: CASSLEDREKDGNTIYF.

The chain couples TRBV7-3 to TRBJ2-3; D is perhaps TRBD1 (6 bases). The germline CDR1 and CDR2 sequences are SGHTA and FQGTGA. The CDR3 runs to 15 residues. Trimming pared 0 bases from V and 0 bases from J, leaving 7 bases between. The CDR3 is CASSLTGQSTDTQYF. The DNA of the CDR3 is TGTGCCAGCAGCTTAACCGGACAGAGCACAGATACGCAGTATTTT.

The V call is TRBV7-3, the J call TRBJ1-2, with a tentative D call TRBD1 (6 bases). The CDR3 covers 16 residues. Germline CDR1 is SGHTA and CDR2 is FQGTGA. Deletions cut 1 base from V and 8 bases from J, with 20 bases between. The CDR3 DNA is TGTGCCAGCAGCTTAAATCCCCCCAGCGGGGGCGAGGGCTACACCTTC. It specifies CASSLNPPSGGEGYTF. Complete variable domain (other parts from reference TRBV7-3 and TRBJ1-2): GAGVSQTPSNKVTEKGKYVELRCDPISGHTALYWYRQSLGQGPEFLIYFQGTGAADDSGLPNDRFFAVRPEGSVSTLKIQRTERGDSAVYLCASSLNPPSGGEGYTFGSGTRLTVV.

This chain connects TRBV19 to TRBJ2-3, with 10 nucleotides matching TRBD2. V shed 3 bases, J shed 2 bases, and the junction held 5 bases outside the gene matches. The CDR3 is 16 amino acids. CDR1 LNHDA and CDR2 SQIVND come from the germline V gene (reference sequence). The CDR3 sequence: CASSIKTSGFTDTQYF. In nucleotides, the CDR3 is TGTGCCAGTAGTATTAAGACTAGCGGGTTCACAGATACGCAGTATTTT.

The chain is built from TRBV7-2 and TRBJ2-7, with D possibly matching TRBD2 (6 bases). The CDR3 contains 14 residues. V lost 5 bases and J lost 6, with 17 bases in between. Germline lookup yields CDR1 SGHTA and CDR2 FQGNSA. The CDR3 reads CASSPPGQGGEQYF. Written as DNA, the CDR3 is TGTGCCAGCAGCCCCCCGGGGCAGGGAGGCGAGCAGTACTTC. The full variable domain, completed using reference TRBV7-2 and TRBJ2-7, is GAGVSQSPSNKVTEKGKDVELRCDPISGHTALYWYRQSLGQGLEFLIYFQGNSAPDKSGLPSDRFSAERTGGSVSTLTIQRTQQEDSAVYLCASSPPGQGGEQYFGPGTRLTVT.

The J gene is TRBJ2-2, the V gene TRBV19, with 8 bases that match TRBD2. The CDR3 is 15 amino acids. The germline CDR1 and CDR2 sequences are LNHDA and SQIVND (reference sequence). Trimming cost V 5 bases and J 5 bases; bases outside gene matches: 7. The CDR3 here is CASSLAGRGTGELFF. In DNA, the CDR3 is TGTGCCAGTAGTTTAGCGGGAAGGGGTACCGGGGAGCTGTTTTTT.

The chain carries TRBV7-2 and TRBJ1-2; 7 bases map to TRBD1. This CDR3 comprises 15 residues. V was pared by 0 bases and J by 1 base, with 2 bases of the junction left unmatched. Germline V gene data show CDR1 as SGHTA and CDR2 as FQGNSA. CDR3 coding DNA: TGTGCCAGCAGCTTAGCGGGACAGAATAACTATGGCTACACCTTC. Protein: CASSLAGQNNYGYTF.

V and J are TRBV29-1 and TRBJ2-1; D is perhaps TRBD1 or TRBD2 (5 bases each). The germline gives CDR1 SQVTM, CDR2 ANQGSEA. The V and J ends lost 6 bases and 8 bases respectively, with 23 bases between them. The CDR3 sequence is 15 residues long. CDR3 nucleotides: TGCAGCGTGGGTCGGGCCTCGGGGCCGGCCGATGAGCAGTTCTTC. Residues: CSVGRASGPADEQFF.

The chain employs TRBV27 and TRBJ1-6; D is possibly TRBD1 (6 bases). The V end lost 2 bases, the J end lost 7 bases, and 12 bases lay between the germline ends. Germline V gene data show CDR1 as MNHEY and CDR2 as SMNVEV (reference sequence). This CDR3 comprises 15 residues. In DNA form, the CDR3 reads TGTGCCAGCAGTTTAGGGCAGGGGAGAAATTCACCCCTCCACTTT. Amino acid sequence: CASSLGQGRNSPLHF.

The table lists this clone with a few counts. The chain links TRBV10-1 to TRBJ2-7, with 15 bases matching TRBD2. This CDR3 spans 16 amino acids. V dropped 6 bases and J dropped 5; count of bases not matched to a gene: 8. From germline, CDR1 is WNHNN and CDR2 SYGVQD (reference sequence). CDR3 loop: CASRGGLAGGMDEQYF. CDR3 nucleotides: TGCGCCAGCAGGGGGGGACTAGCGGGAGGCATGGACGAGCAGTACTTC.

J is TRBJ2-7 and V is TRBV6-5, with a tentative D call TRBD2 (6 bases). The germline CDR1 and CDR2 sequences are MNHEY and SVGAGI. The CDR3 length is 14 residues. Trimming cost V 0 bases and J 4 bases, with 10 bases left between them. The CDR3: CASSYSTEGYEQYF. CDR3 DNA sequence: TGTGCCAGCAGTTACTCAACGGAGGGGTACGAGCAGTACTTC.

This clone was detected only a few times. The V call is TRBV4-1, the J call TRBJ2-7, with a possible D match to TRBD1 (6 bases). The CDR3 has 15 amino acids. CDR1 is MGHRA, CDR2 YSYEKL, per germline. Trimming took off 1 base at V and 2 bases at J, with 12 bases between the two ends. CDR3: CASSQGGQGPYEQYF. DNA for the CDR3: TGCGCCAGCAGCCAAGGTGGCCAGGGGCCCTACGAGCAGTACTTC.

The chain's CDR3 is CASSLGWEYEQYF. CDR3 coding DNA: TGTGCCAGCAGCTTAGGTTGGGAATACGAGCAGTACTTC. The chain uses TRBV7-2 and TRBJ2-7; no clear D gene. Trimming cost V 1 base and J 4 bases, with 8 bases left between them. Germline V gives CDR1 SGHTA, CDR2 FQGNSA. The CDR3 runs 13 residues.

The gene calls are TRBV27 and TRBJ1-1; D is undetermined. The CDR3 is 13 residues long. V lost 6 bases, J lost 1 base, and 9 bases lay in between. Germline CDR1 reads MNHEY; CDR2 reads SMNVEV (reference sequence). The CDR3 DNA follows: TGTGCCAGCAGCCCTAGAAGGAACACTGAAGCTTTCTTT. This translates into CASSPRRNTEAFF.

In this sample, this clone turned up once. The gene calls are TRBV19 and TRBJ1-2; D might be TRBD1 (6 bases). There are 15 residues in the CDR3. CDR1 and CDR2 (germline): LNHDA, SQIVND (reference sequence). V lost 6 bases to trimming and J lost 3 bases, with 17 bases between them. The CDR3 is CASRRGGGRDYGYTF. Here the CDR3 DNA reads TGTGCCAGTAGACGCGGAGGGGGGCGCGACTATGGCTACACCTTC.

The CDR3, as DNA: TGTGCCAGCAGCGCCCTAGCGGGAGGAGGCGCAGATACGCAGTATTTT. As protein: CASSALAGGGADTQYF. The rearrangement uses TRBV9 and TRBJ2-3, with 11 bases aligning to TRBD2. Per germline, CDR1 SGDLS and CDR2 YYNGEE. The ends lost 3 bases at V and 4 bases at J; junction bases unmatched: 7. This CDR3 contains 16 residues.

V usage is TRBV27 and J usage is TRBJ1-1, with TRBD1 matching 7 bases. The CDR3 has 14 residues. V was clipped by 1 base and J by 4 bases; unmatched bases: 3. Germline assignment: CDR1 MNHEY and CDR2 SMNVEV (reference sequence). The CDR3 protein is CASSLYRGATEAFF. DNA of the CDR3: TGTGCCAGCAGTTTATACAGGGGAGCCACTGAAGCTTTCTTT.

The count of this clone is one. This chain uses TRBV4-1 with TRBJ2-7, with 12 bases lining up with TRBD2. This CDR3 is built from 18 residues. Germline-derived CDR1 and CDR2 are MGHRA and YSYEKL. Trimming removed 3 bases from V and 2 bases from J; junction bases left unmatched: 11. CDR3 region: CASSHMPRLAGGPYEQYF. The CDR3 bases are TGCGCCAGCAGCCACATGCCCCGGCTAGCGGGAGGGCCCTACGAGCAGTACTTC.

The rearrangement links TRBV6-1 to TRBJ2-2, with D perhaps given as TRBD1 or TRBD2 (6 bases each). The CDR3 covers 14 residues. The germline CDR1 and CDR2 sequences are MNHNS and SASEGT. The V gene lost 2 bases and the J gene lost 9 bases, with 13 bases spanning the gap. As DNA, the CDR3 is TGTGCCAGCAGTGAATGGGGGGCCATCAGGGAGCTGTTTTTT. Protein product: CASSEWGAIRELFF.

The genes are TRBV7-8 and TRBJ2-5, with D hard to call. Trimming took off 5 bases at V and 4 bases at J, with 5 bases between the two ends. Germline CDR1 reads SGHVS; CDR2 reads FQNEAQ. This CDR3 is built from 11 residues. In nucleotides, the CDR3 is TGTGCCAGCAGCCTACTAGAGACCCAGTACTTC. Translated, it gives CASSLLETQYF.

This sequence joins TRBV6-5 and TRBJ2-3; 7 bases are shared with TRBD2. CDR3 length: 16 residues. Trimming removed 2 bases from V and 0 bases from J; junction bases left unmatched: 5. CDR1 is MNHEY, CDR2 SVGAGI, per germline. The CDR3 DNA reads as TGTGCCAGCAGTTACCTTGGTAGCGGGAGCACAGATACGCAGTATTTT. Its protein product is CASSYLGSGSTDTQYF.

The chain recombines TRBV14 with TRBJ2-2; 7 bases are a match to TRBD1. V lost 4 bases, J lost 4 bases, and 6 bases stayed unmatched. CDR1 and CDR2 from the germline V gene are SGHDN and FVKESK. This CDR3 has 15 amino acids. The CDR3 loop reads CASSLFTGVTGELFF. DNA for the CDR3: TGTGCCAGCAGCCTATTTACAGGGGTCACCGGGGAGCTGTTTTTT.